These 19 T cell receptor beta chains came from one sample sequenced in a study of cytomegalovirus exposure and HLA in healthy donors. PCR employed 60 Vbeta and 13 Jbeta primers. Sequencing used immunoSEQ multiplex PCR; TCRdb keeps in-frame clones, though not all of them. The sample has tens of thousands of clones. Sample: PBMCs. The receptor set was obtained from a female donor in good health and CMV-seropositive.

This chain joins TRBV19 and TRBJ1-1; TRBD1 matches 7 bases. V dropped 7 bases and J dropped 1; count of bases not matched to a gene: 6. The CDR3 totals 14 residues. Germline CDR1 LNHDA, CDR2 SQIVND (reference sequence). The DNA of the CDR3 is TGTGCCAGTAAGGAGGGGGCTCAGAACACTGAAGCTTTCTTT. Residues: CASKEGAQNTEAFF. The complete variable domain, with remaining parts taken from reference TRBV19 and TRBJ1-1, reads DGGITQSPKYLFRKEGQNVTLSCEQNLNHDAMYWYRQDPGQGLRLIYYSQIVNDFQKGDIAEGYSVSREKKESFPLTVTSAQKNPTAFYLCASKEGAQNTEAFFGQGTRLTVV.

This rearrangement joins TRBV27 to TRBJ1-1; 7 nucleotides agree with TRBD1. Trimming cost V 3 bases and J 5 bases; bases outside gene matches: 6. Looked up from germline, CDR1 is MNHEY and CDR2 is SMNVEV (reference sequence). The CDR3 consists of 14 residues. CDR3 nucleotides: TGTGCCAGCAGTTTCAGGGGGGATTCAACTGAAGCTTTCTTT. It is translated as CASSFRGDSTEAFF.

This chain uses TRBV6-5 with TRBJ1-4; D remains unclear. This CDR3 comprises 14 residues. Germline loops: CDR1 MNHEY, CDR2 SVGAGI. Deletions cut 2 bases from V and 11 bases from J, with 15 bases between. The DNA of the CDR3 is TGTGCCAGCAGTTACCGGCAGGCGTATTCGAAACTGTTTTTT. This gives the protein CASSYRQAYSKLFF.

V usage is TRBV4-1 and J usage is TRBJ1-2; D is ambiguous. The CDR3 covers 12 residues. V lost 3 bases, J lost 8 bases, and 10 bases lay in between. CDR1 is MGHRA and CDR2 is YSYEKL in the germline V gene. DNA of the CDR3: TGCGCCAGCAGCCAGGGAGGTAGAGGCTACACCTTC. Translating it yields CASSQGGRGYTF.

The chain has TRBV6-5 and TRBJ1-1; D call uncertain. Germline-derived CDR1 and CDR2 are MNHEY and SVGAGI. With 4 bases removed from V and 2 bases from J, the gap between germline ends came to 8 bases. This CDR3 contains 13 residues. DNA for the CDR3: TGTGCCAGCAGTTTCCTTTCCAACACTGAAGCTTTCTTT. It specifies CASSFLSNTEAFF.

The chain joins TRBV28 to TRBJ2-7; D is possibly TRBD2 (5 bases). Trimming left V 5 bases short and J 4 bases short, with 9 bases between. Per germline, CDR1 MDHEN and CDR2 SYDVKM. This CDR3 is built from 12 residues. The CDR3 protein is CASSELGYEQYF. For the CDR3, the DNA is TGTGCCAGCAGTGAACTAGGTTACGAGCAGTACTTC.

The chain recombines TRBV18 with TRBJ2-5; the D is unclear. The CDR3 totals 13 residues. Germline V gene lookup returns CDR1 KGHSH and CDR2 LQKENI. V shed 5 bases and J shed 7 bases, with 14 bases lying between them. The CDR3 is CASSNGRGWTQYF. The CDR3 region has the DNA TGTGCCAGCTCAAACGGCCGAGGATGGACCCAGTACTTC.

This chain joins TRBV9 and TRBJ1-4, with 10 bases fitting TRBD1. The junction had 5 bases not matched to a gene; V was cut back by 4 bases and J by 5 bases. The CDR3 is made up of 15 amino acids. Germline V CDR1 and CDR2: SGDLS, YYNGEE. Here the CDR3 reads CASSTRDRGNEKLFF. The CDR3 DNA reads TGTGCCAGCAGCACCCGGGACAGGGGAAATGAAAAACTGTTTTTT.

V is TRBV9 and J is TRBJ2-5; 9 bases agree with TRBD1. The CDR3 is 17 amino acids. Germline V gene lookup returns CDR1 SGDLS and CDR2 YYNGEE. The trim removed 0 bases at V and 4 bases at J, leaving 10 bases unmatched. This chain's CDR3 is CASSVARGTGRGETQYF. The CDR3 DNA sequence: TGTGCCAGCAGCGTAGCTAGGGGGACAGGGCGGGGAGAGACCCAGTACTTC.

The V gene is TRBV9, the J gene TRBJ1-4; TRBD1 might be the D (5 bases). Germline-derived CDR1 and CDR2 are SGDLS and YYNGEE. V dropped 4 bases and J dropped 7 bases, with 14 bases sitting between them. There are 14 residues in the CDR3. For the CDR3, the DNA is TGTGCCAGCAGCCCCCTCGGGGGTGCTGAAAAACTGTTTTTT. This encodes CASSPLGGAEKLFF.

The chain couples TRBV5-4 to TRBJ2-3; TRBD2 agrees at 8 bases. The junction had 3 bases not matched to a gene; V was cut back by 2 bases and J by 4 bases. The CDR3 spans 14 residues. Germline V gives CDR1 SGHNT, CDR2 YYREEE (reference sequence). The CDR3 sequence is CASSLAGVADTQYF. In DNA form, the CDR3 reads TGTGCCAGCAGCTTAGCGGGGGTGGCAGATACGCAGTATTTT. Combining the CDR3 with reference TRBV5-4 and TRBJ2-3 gives the whole variable domain ETGVTQSPTHLIKTRGQQVTLRCSSQSGHNTVSWYQQALGQGPQFIFQYYREEENGRGNFPPRFSGLQFPNYSSELNVNALELDDSALYLCASSLAGVADTQYFGPGTRLTVL.

The chain links TRBV20-1 to TRBJ2-3; the D is unclear. The CDR3 extends over 11 amino acids. CDR1 DFQATT and CDR2 SNEGSKA come from the germline V gene (reference sequence). With 8 bases removed from V and 1 base from J, the gap between germline ends came to 7 bases. The CDR3 DNA sequence: TGCAGTTTTTTAGGCACAGATACGCAGTATTTT. Its translation is CSFLGTDTQYF.

The CDR3 here is CSASRGGGYTF. Here the CDR3 DNA reads TGCAGTGCTTCGAGGGGGGGCGGCTACACCTTC. The chain joins TRBV20-1 to TRBJ1-2; a possible D gene is TRBD1 (6 bases). CDR1 DFQATT and CDR2 SNEGSKA come from the germline V gene (reference sequence). The V end was cut by 5 bases, the J end by 8 bases, with 12 bases between. The CDR3 is 11 amino acids.

This chain links TRBV9 with TRBJ1-4, with 7 bases aligning to TRBD1. Losses at the gene ends were 4 bases for V and 5 bases for J; bases not matched to a gene: 5. The CDR3 consists of 14 residues. The germline CDR1 and CDR2 sequences are SGDLS and YYNGEE. In nucleotides, the CDR3 is TGTGCCAGCAGCCAACAGGGGACAAATGAAAAACTGTTTTTT. It specifies CASSQQGTNEKLFF.

This rearrangement joins TRBV18 to TRBJ1-4; maybe TRBD1 (6 bases). V shed 1 base and J shed 0 bases, with 12 bases lying between them. Germline CDR1 is KGHSH and CDR2 is LQKENI. The CDR3 loop spans 17 amino acids. CDR3: CASSPRSYRATNEKLFF. The CDR3 bases are TGTGCCAGCTCACCACGCAGCTACAGGGCAACTAATGAAAAACTGTTTTTT.

As to this clone: Other nucleotide sequences in the sample specify the same CDR3. The chain joins TRBV6-5 to TRBJ1-2; 7 bases map to TRBD1. Germline loops: CDR1 MNHEY, CDR2 SVGAGI. The CDR3 is 13 amino acids. V trimming: 2 bases; J trimming: 8 bases; junction bases outside the gene matches: 5. CDR3 nucleotide sequence: TGTGCCAGCAGTTACCAAGACAGGGAAGGCTACACCTTC. Encoded protein: CASSYQDREGYTF.

The chain links TRBV2 to TRBJ1-1; D might be TRBD1 (6 bases). Germline V gene sequence: CDR1 SNHLY, CDR2 FYNNEI. The CDR3 sequence is 13 residues long. With 4 bases removed from V and 8 bases from J, the gap between germline ends came to 14 bases. In DNA form, the CDR3 reads TGTGCCAGCAGTGCTCGTCCGGGGGGCGAAGCTTTCTTT. It translates to CASSARPGGEAFF.

This chain connects TRBV28 to TRBJ1-2; 8 nucleotides agree with TRBD1. Germline CDR1 is MDHEN and CDR2 is SYDVKM. The CDR3 extends over 13 amino acids. Trimming at V came to 2 bases and at J to 4 bases, leaving 0 bases not matched to a gene. As DNA, the CDR3 is TGTGCCAGCAGTTTAGGACAGGGCTATGGCTACACCTTC. Its translation is CASSLGQGYGYTF.

The genes are TRBV10-1 and TRBJ1-1, with 7 bases identical to TRBD1. CDR3 length: 12 residues. The germline gives CDR1 WNHNN, CDR2 SYGVQD (reference sequence). V trimming: 6 bases; J trimming: 7 bases; junction bases outside the gene matches: 5. CDR3 bases: TGCGCCAGCAGCGGCGACAGGGATGAAGCTTTCTTT. Translation: CASSGDRDEAFF.